The clone carrying this T cell receptor (beta chain) was recorded many times. Germline assignment: CDR1 SGDLS and CDR2 YYNGEE. This CDR3 has 12 residues. V gave up 0 bases and J gave up 5 bases, with 5 bases separating them. Preparation of the TCRbeta library involved a method that used unique molecular identifiers. TCRdb re-called the PCR reads with MiXCR, one entry per CDR3 protein. This sample has a few hundred thousand distinct CDR3 sequences, with about a tenth found just once. The source of the sample is a study of T-cell reconstitution after alpha-beta-depleted transplantation in children. This specimen was PBMCs from the stem cell graft donor, taken from the stem cell graft. J is TRBJ2-5 and V is TRBV9, with D uncertain. The clonotype was recovered from a human donor who donated a stem cell graft to a child with acute myeloid leukemia. The DNA of the CDR3 is TGTGCCAGCAGCGTAGATCTGGAGACCCAGTACTTC. The encoded protein is CASSVDLETQYF.